This TCR beta chain appears in the sequencing data of a study of spatial heterogeneity in lung cancer. About the study: Beta-chain sequences consistently outnumbered alpha-chain sequences in detection. Within raw reads, each unique TCR and UMI combination appeared on average more than ten times.

Whole-study results and caveats: The study found ubiquitous expanded tumor TCRs in blood more at resection than follow-up.

The library protocol tagged each TCR cDNA with a unique molecular identifier. TCRdb used MiXCR to reprocess the 5' RACE reads, holding one entry per CDR3 protein. This table holds more than 10,000 distinct CDR3 sequences, under 5% found once. This sample's time point: sample taken at primary tumor resection. No cell sorting; template was whole RNA from tumor, lung tissue or PBMC. Germline V CDR1 and CDR2: SGHVS, FQNEAQ. V lost 4 bases to trimming and J lost 0 bases, with 16 bases between them. The CDR3 covers 16 residues. There are many counts of this clonotype. Its target is not known. This beta chain turned up in a library designed for alpha chains; as an off-target read, its abundance says little.

This clonotype originated in a male donor with early-stage non-small cell lung cancer. The specimen was PBMCs, collected at surgery. The chain links TRBV7-8 to TRBJ2-7; D is unclear. This CDR3 is CASSSRLISSSYEQYF. The CDR3 DNA follows: TGTGCCAGCAGCTCCCGCCTAATCTCTAGCTCCTACGAGCAGTACTTC.